The rows below give T cell receptor beta chains drawn from one sample of a study of blood T cell repertoires in COVID-19. The table came from immunoSEQ multiplex PCR; TCRdb's copy has only in-frame clones and leaves some out. The table includes hundreds of thousands of clones, around nine tenths detected once. Sequencing used peripheral blood. The receptors were gathered from a woman between 18 and 30 years old who had recovered from COVID-19. Both conserved end residues are part of each CDR3. Fields, in order: clone size, D gene, J gene, CDR3 length, V gene, CDR3 DNA, CDR3 protein. The D gene is left open where the match is weak. Clone size, where shown, is once, few, many, or a class for clones that have expanded.

>.|TRBD1|TRBJ2-5|14|TRBV7-7
TGTGCCAGCAGCTGGGGACAGGCCCAAGAGACCCAGTACTTC
CASSWGQAQETQYF
>.|TRBD2|TRBJ2-7|17|TRBV7-9
TGTGCCAGCAGCTTAGGATTTATGGGCGGGAGGGCCCTCGAGCAGTACTTC
CASSLGFMGGRALEQYF
>.|.|TRBJ1-1|13|TRBV30
TGTGCCTGGAGTTCCCACACGGGCACTGAAGCTTTCTTT
CAWSSHTGTEAFF
>.|TRBD2|TRBJ2-7|16|TRBV11-2
TGTGCCAGCAGCTTACCTCTCCGACTAGCGGATGTTGAGCAGTACTTC
CASSLPLRLADVEQYF
>.|TRBD1|TRBJ2-2|19|TRBV3-1/TRBV3-2
TGTGCCAGCAGCCACCTTATCCGGGACAGGGGGCTTCTTACCGGGGAGCTGTTTTTT
CASSHLIRDRGLLTGELFF
>.|.|TRBJ1-5|15|TRBV25-1
TGTGCCAGCAGTGATAAAGACATTAGCAATCAGCCCCAGCATTTT
CASSDKDISNQPQHF
>.|.|TRBJ1-3|16|TRBV7-6
TGTGCCAGCAGCTTAGTACCGGCAGGGATCGGAAACACCATATATTTT
CASSLVPAGIGNTIYF
>.|TRBD1|TRBJ1-4|15|TRBV3-1/TRBV3-2
TGTGCCAGCAGCCGCCCCCCTAGGACAGGTGAAAAACTGTTTTTT
CASSRPPRTGEKLFF
>.|.|TRBJ1-1|15|TRBV5-4
TGTGCCAGCAGCGCCTTACCCCTCTCGGACACTGAAGCTTTCTTT
CASSALPLSDTEAFF
>.|.|TRBJ2-5|11|TRBV27
TGTGCCAGCAAGTTTCGGGAGACCCAGTACTTC
CASKFRETQYF
>.|TRBD1|TRBJ2-1|14|TRBV19
TGTGCCAGTTCAGCAGGGGGTTTATACAATGAGCAGTTCTTC
CASSAGGLYNEQFF
>.|.|TRBJ1-5|14|TRBV5-1
TGCGCCAGCAGCTTGGGCTATAGCAATCAGCCCCAGCATTTT
CASSLGYSNQPQHF
>.|.|TRBJ2-1|12|TRBV5-4
TGTGCCAGCAGCTTGGCAGGAAATGAGCAGTTCTTC
CASSLAGNEQFF
>.|TRBD2|TRBJ2-3|16|TRBV7-6
TGTGCCAGCAGCTTAGGATTAGCGGGAGGCACAGATACGCAGTATTTT
CASSLGLAGGTDTQYF
>few|.|TRBJ2-2|14|TRBV10-1
TGCGCCAGCAGTGAGATCGCGAACACCGGGGAGCTGTTTTTT
CASSEIANTGELFF
>.|.|TRBJ1-6|14|TRBV5-1
TGCGCCAGCAGCTTGGCCGATAGCGGTTCACCCCTCCACTTT
CASSLADSGSPLHF
>.|.|TRBJ1-2|13|TRBV12-5
TGTGCTAGTGAACAGGGTCCTAACTATGGCTACACCTTC
CASEQGPNYGYTF
>.|.|TRBJ1-1|13|TRBV20-1
TGCAGTGCTAGTGCGCAGGCTAACACTGAAGCTTTCTTT
CSASAQANTEAFF
>few|TRBD2|TRBJ2-2|17|TRBV2
TGTGCCAGCAGTGTGGTTAAGCGGGGCGCGAACACCGGGGAGCTGTTTTTT
CASSVVKRGANTGELFF
>once|.|TRBJ1-5|15|TRBV5-1
TGCGCCAGCAGCTTGGTGGGCAGGGTGAATCAGCCCCAGCATTTT
CASSLVGRVNQPQHF
>.|.|TRBJ2-7|12|TRBV7-9
TGTGCCAGCAGCTTAGGACAGTACGAGCAGTACTTC
CASSLGQYEQYF
>.|TRBD1|TRBJ2-7|14|TRBV30
TGTGCCTGGAGTGGTCCGACAGGGAACTACGAGCAGTACTTC
CAWSGPTGNYEQYF
>.|.|TRBJ1-1|11|TRBV27
TGTGCCAGCAGCTCGAACACTGAAGCTTTCTTT
CASSSNTEAFF
>.|.|TRBJ2-5|15|TRBV11-1
TGTGCCAGCAGCTTGAAACAGGGCAGACAAGAGACCCAGTACTTC
CASSLKQGRQETQYF
>.|TRBD2|TRBJ2-7|14|TRBV7-6
TGTGCCAGCAGCCCGACTAGCGGGTCCTACGAGCAGTACTTC
CASSPTSGSYEQYF
>.|.|TRBJ1-5|13|TRBV3-1/TRBV3-2
TGTGCCAGCAGCCCAGGTGGCAATCAGCCCCAGCATTTT
CASSPGGNQPQHF
>.|.|TRBJ1-2|16|TRBV7-2
TGTGCCAGCAACCTTATCTCGGAGACAGCCTACTCTGGCTACACCTTC
CASNLISETAYSGYTF
>.|TRBD1|TRBJ1-1|13|TRBV19
TGTGCCAGTACCGGGACAGGGGGCACTGAAGCTTTCTTT
CASTGTGGTEAFF
>.|.|TRBJ2-3|15|TRBV9
TGTGCCAGCAGCCCCGGGGGTGGGGCGACAGATACGCAGTATTTT
CASSPGGGATDTQYF
>.|TRBD2|TRBJ2-7|15|TRBV6-5
TGTGCCAGCAGAACCACAGGGACTAGCCGGTACGAGCAGTACTTC
CASRTTGTSRYEQYF
>.|.|TRBJ1-1|14|TRBV6-2/TRBV6-3
TGTGCCAGCAGCCCAAGACATCTGAACACTGAAGCTTTCTTT
CASSPRHLNTEAFF
>.|.|TRBJ2-7|13|TRBV20-1
TGCAGTGCTATTGAGACAGGCTTCTACGAGCAGTACTTC
CSAIETGFYEQYF
>.|TRBD2|TRBJ2-1|15|TRBV2
TGTGCCAGCAGTCTACTAGCGGGATCCTACAATGAGCAGTTCTTC
CASSLLAGSYNEQFF
>.|TRBD2|TRBJ2-7|15|TRBV7-2
TGTGCCAGCAGCTTAGGTCTAGCGGGGAAGGGCGAGCAGTACTTC
CASSLGLAGKGEQYF
>.|.|TRBJ1-6|16|TRBV21-1
TGTGCCAGCAGTGTTGTACAGGGGGCAGCTTTTTCACCCCTCCACTTT
CASSVVQGAAFSPLHF
>.|.|TRBJ2-5|12|TRBV9
TGTGCCAGCAGCGGGGGAGGAAAGACCCAGTACTTC
CASSGGGKTQYF
>.|.|TRBJ2-3|15|TRBV29-1
TGCAGCGTTGAAGTGAGCAGGGGTAGCACAGATACGCAGTATTTT
CSVEVSRGSTDTQYF
>once|TRBD1|TRBJ1-5|16|TRBV27
TGTGCCAGCAGCCGGACAGGCCCCGTGGGCAATCAGCCCCAGCATTTT
CASSRTGPVGNQPQHF
>few|TRBD2|TRBJ2-1|18|TRBV2
TGTGCCAGCAGTGAAGCGTACCGGACTAGCGGGAGTCCCAATGAGCAGTTCTTC
CASSEAYRTSGSPNEQFF
>.|TRBD2|TRBJ2-6|17|TRBV19
TGTGCCAGTAGTAGGGAGCGGGGGCGAGCAGGGGCCAACGTCCTGACTTTC
CASSRERGRAGANVLTF
>.|TRBD2|TRBJ2-1|15|TRBV6-5
TGTGCCAGCACCGAGGGACTAGCGGGACGCAATGAGCAGTTCTTC
CASTEGLAGRNEQFF
>.|TRBD1|TRBJ1-6|14|TRBV6-5
TGTGCCAGTGACTATCGGGACAGAAATTCACCCCTCCACTTT
CASDYRDRNSPLHF
>.|TRBD2|TRBJ2-1|14|TRBV29-1
TGCAGCGTTGAGCTAGCGGGTCTGTACAATGAGCAGTTCTTC
CSVELAGLYNEQFF
>.|TRBD1|TRBJ1-2|15|TRBV6-5
TGTGCCAGCAGTCACGGGACAGTCGAAAACTATGGCTACACCTTC
CASSHGTVENYGYTF
>.|TRBD1|TRBJ2-1|15|TRBV2
TGTGCCAGCAGGGGACAGTCCAGCTCCTACAATGAGCAGTTCTTC
CASRGQSSSYNEQFF
>.|TRBD1|TRBJ1-2|15|TRBV3-1/TRBV3-2
TGTGCCAGCAGCCTTTGGGACAGGGAGAACTATGGCTACACCTTC
CASSLWDRENYGYTF
>.|.|TRBJ2-3|13|TRBV18
TGTGCCAGCTCACCGATACTCGCAGATACGCAGTATTTT
CASSPILADTQYF
>once|.|TRBJ1-1|20|TRBV10-2
TGCGCCCCACGGGCGGAAAACGCTCCAGGGCCCCGGGCTGGGAACACTGAAGCTTTCTTT
CAPRAENAPGPRAGNTEAFF
>.|.|TRBJ1-1|14|TRBV12-5
TGTGCTAGTGGTTTGGTTCAGGGTGGCACTGAAGCTTTCTTT
CASGLVQGGTEAFF
>once|TRBD2|TRBJ2-7|15|TRBV7-2
TGTGCCAGCAGTTCACTAGCGGGAGGGGTTAGGGAGCAGTACTTC
CASSSLAGGVREQYF
>.|.|TRBJ2-5|15|TRBV15
TGTGCCACCAGCAGGACCCTAACAGGGTTGGAGACCCAGTACTTC
CATSRTLTGLETQYF